The 29 T cell receptor beta chains reported below all come from one sample, sequenced in a study of blood T cell repertoires in COVID-19. The data were produced by immunoSEQ multiplex PCR, yet TCRdb's version contains in-frame clones alone and is incomplete. The table has tens of thousands of clones, over 80% seen once. The specimen sequenced was peripheral blood. The receptors derive from a human donor in a cohort sampled during active COVID-19.

This chain's CDR3 is CASSLAGTGGAGANVLTF. The CDR3 region has the DNA TGCGCCAGCAGCTTAGCCGGGACAGGGGGTGCCGGGGCCAACGTCCTGACTTTC. J is TRBJ2-6 and V is TRBV5-1; 11 positions agree with TRBD1. J gave up 4 bases and V 2 bases, and 8 bases lay outside the gene matches. CDR1 and CDR2 from the germline V gene are SGHRS and YFSETQ. There are 18 residues in the CDR3.

About this clone: The same CDR3 arises from other DNA sequences in this sample as well. The chain combines TRBV7-9 with TRBJ2-2, with D possibly TRBD2 on 5 matching bases. Germline V gene data show CDR1 as SEHNR and CDR2 as FQNEAQ (reference sequence). V lost 3 bases, J lost 0 bases, and 5 bases lay in between. CDR3 length: 14 residues. The CDR3 bases are TGTGCCAGCAGCTTTAGCGCGAACACCGGGGAGCTGTTTTTT. This encodes CASSFSANTGELFF.

The rearrangement joins TRBV7-2 to TRBJ1-1; tentatively, D is TRBD1 (5 bases). The germline V and J ends were trimmed by 6 bases and 3 bases, with 17 bases remaining between them. The CDR3 length is 15 residues. Germline V lookup: CDR1 SGHTA, CDR2 FQGNSA. CDR3 region: CASSPTGTTYTEAFF. The CDR3 DNA follows: TGTGCCAGCAGTCCTACCGGGACTACATACACTGAAGCTTTCTTT. The whole variable domain, remainder taken from reference TRBV7-2 and TRBJ1-1, is GAGVSQSPSNKVTEKGKDVELRCDPISGHTALYWYRQSLGQGLEFLIYFQGNSAPDKSGLPSDRFSAERTGGSVSTLTIQRTQQEDSAVYLCASSPTGTTYTEAFFGQGTRLTVV.

The rearrangement joins TRBV27 to TRBJ1-2, with 11 bases aligning to TRBD1. There are 15 residues in the CDR3. Germline V CDR1 and CDR2: MNHEY, SMNVEV (reference sequence). The V gene end was trimmed by 2 bases and the J gene end by 4 bases; junction bases not matched to a gene: 3. DNA for the CDR3: TGTGCCAGCAGTTTAGGGACAGGGGGGCCCTATGGCTACACCTTC. It yields the protein CASSLGTGGPYGYTF.

In this sample, this clone turned up once. Mismatch with germline at one junction end may stem from a read error. The chain joins TRBV18 to TRBJ1-1, with TRBD1 as a possible D gene (6 bases). The CDR3 has 13 residues. Germline V lookup: CDR1 KGHSH, CDR2 LQKENI. CDR3 DNA sequence: TGTGCCAGCTCACCTCCGATGAGGGGGGGCGCCGACTTT. Amino acid sequence: CASSPPMRGGADF.

This clone was observed once. The chain joins TRBV7-2 to TRBJ1-3; a possible D gene is TRBD1 (6 bases). The CDR3 covers 12 residues. From germline, CDR1 is SGHTA and CDR2 FQGNSA. V lost 5 bases, J lost 9 bases, and 11 bases lay in between. This chain's CDR3 is CASSDRIGTIYF. CDR3 DNA sequence: TGTGCCAGCAGCGACAGGATTGGCACCATATATTTT.

This clone was seen once. The chain employs TRBV6-1 and TRBJ2-1, with D hard to call. V shed 2 bases and J shed 9 bases, with 11 bases lying between them. The CDR3 is 13 amino acids. CDR1 MNHNS and CDR2 SASEGT come from the germline V gene. Written as DNA, the CDR3 is TGTGCCAGCAGTGAAAATGTGAGGATTGAGCAGTTCTTC. Its protein product is CASSENVRIEQFF.

Only a few counts were recorded for this clone. V is TRBV7-2 and J is TRBJ2-3, with D maybe TRBD1 (6 bases). The CDR3 sequence is 15 residues long. V gave up 1 base and J gave up 8 bases, with 16 bases separating them. Germline V gene data show CDR1 as SGHTA and CDR2 as FQGNSA. CDR3 region: CASSLVPLGGVTQYF. The CDR3 coding sequence is TGTGCCAGCAGCTTAGTCCCTCTAGGGGGTGTTACGCAGTATTTT.

This clone has only a few counts. CDR3 in amino acids: CASSLGLADTDTQYF. The DNA of the CDR3 is TGTGCCAGCAGCTTAGGTCTAGCGGACACAGATACGCAGTATTTT. This sequence joins TRBV11-2 and TRBJ2-3, with 7 bases that match TRBD2. The V segment lost 1 base and the J segment 2 bases; nucleotides outside the gene matches: 3. The germline gives CDR1 SGHAT, CDR2 FQNNGV. The CDR3 totals 15 residues.

The V call is TRBV9, the J call TRBJ2-3; the D is unclear. Trimming left V 2 bases short and J 1 base short, with 8 bases between. Germline V gene data show CDR1 as SGDLS and CDR2 as YYNGEE. The CDR3 contains 14 residues. DNA of the CDR3: TGTGCCAGCAGCGTTCGAGGAGGCACAGATACGCAGTATTTT. The encoded protein is CASSVRGGTDTQYF.

CDR3 region: CASSETGGVNQPQHF. The CDR3 DNA reads TGCGCCAGCAGCGAGACAGGGGGCGTCAATCAGCCCCAGCATTTT. The chain employs TRBV5-1 and TRBJ1-5; TRBD1 aligns across 10 bases. This CDR3 is built from 15 residues. In germline, CDR1 is SGHRS, CDR2 YFSETQ. V shed 4 bases and J 3 bases; nucleotides not matched to a gene: 4.

The rearrangement links TRBV4-2 to TRBJ1-1; 8 bases line up with TRBD1. Per germline, CDR1 LGHNA and CDR2 YNFKEQ. The CDR3 has 15 amino acids. After removal of 4 bases from V and 5 bases from J, the junction contained 9 bases not matched to a gene. CDR3 protein: CASSPPGQGGTEAFF. The CDR3 nucleotides read TGTGCCAGCAGCCCACCCGGACAGGGCGGGACTGAAGCTTTCTTT.

CDR3 nucleotide sequence: TGTGCCAGCAGCTGGACGGGGGCAGATACGCAGTATTTT. Protein sequence: CASSWTGADTQYF. This chain joins TRBV5-4 and TRBJ2-3; D perhaps matches TRBD2 (6 bases). Germline CDR1 reads SGHNT; CDR2 reads YYREEE (reference sequence). V was cut by 3 bases and J by 4 bases, with 9 bases left in between. The length of the CDR3 is 13 residues.

The chain employs TRBV15 and TRBJ1-5; no clear D. The CDR3 loop spans 16 amino acids. The germline V gene encodes CDR1 LNHNV and CDR2 YYDKDF (reference sequence). Trimming removed 5 bases from V and 2 bases from J, with 16 bases in between. This CDR3 is CATSGGSGLGNQPQHF. The CDR3 region has the DNA TGTGCCACCAGCGGAGGGTCGGGTTTGGGCAATCAGCCCCAGCATTTT. Full variable domain (outside the CDR3, taken from reference TRBV15 and TRBJ1-5): DAMVIQNPRYQVTQFGKPVTLSCSQTLNHNVMYWYQQKSSQAPKLLFHYYDKDFNNEADTPDNFQSRRPNTSFCFLDIRSPGLGDTAMYLCATSGGSGLGNQPQHFGDGTRLSIL.

The rearrangement links TRBV28 to TRBJ1-1; tentatively, D is TRBD1 (6 bases). The CDR3 consists of 17 residues. Trimming took off 6 bases at V and 1 base at J, with 21 bases between the two ends. Germline V gene sequence: CDR1 MDHEN, CDR2 SYDVKM. CDR3 sequence: CASRVRGAGQRNTEAFF. The CDR3 nucleotides are TGTGCCAGCAGGGTCCGGGGGGCAGGACAACGGAACACTGAAGCTTTCTTT. Looking up the rest from reference TRBV28 and TRBJ1-1 gives the full variable domain: DVKVTQSSRYLVKRTGEKVFLECVQDMDHENMFWYRQDPGLGLRLIYFSYDVKMKEKGDIPEGYSVSREKKERFSLILESASTNQTSMYLCASRVRGAGQRNTEAFFGQGTRLTVV.

The CDR3 sequence: CASSSNGLAVETQYF. DNA of the CDR3: TGTGCCAGCAGTTCCAATGGACTAGCCGTTGAGACCCAGTACTTC. The gene calls are TRBV27 and TRBJ2-5; 8 nucleotides match TRBD2. Trimming at V came to 4 bases and at J to 5 bases, leaving 9 bases not matched to a gene. The CDR3 is 15 residues long. Germline CDR1 reads MNHEY; CDR2 reads SMNVEV (reference sequence).

The V gene is TRBV9, the J gene TRBJ2-3, with 13 positions matching TRBD2. The CDR3 spans 16 residues. Germline V lookup: CDR1 SGDLS, CDR2 YYNGEE. V lost 3 bases to trimming and J lost 6 bases; unmatched junction nucleotides: 7. The CDR3 bases are TGTGCCAGCAGCGGCACTAGCGGGGGGGCGGTTGATACGCAGTATTTT. It specifies CASSGTSGGAVDTQYF. The whole variable domain, remainder taken from reference TRBV9 and TRBJ2-3, is DSGVTQTPKHLITATGQRVTLRCSPRSGDLSVYWYQQSLDQGLQFLIQYYNGEERAKGNILERFSAQQFPDLHSELNLSSLELGDSALYFCASSGTSGGAVDTQYFGPGTRLTVL.

V gene TRBV6-4 combines with J gene TRBJ1-6, with TRBD1 matching 11 bases. Per the germline V gene, CDR1 is MRHNA and CDR2 is SNTAGT. This CDR3 is 14 amino acids long. V shed 2 bases and J 9 bases; nucleotides not matched to a gene: 0. CDR3 sequence: CASSDGTGGSPLHF. CDR3 coding DNA: TGTGCCAGCAGTGACGGGACAGGGGGTTCACCCCTCCACTTT.

This clone was recorded a few times. The chain carries TRBV21-1 and TRBJ1-2. TRBV21-1 is a pseudogene locus. This CDR3 spans 15 amino acids. CDR3 DNA sequence: TGTGCCAGCACCAAACACTGTTGGGGGGTGTGTGGCTACACCTTC. It codes for CASTKHCWGVCGYTF.

The rearrangement joins TRBV5-1 to TRBJ1-3; 8 nucleotides match TRBD1. This CDR3 has 14 residues. V lost 4 bases to trimming and J lost 4 bases; unmatched junction nucleotides: 4. The V gene's germline CDR1 is SGHRS and CDR2 YFSETQ. CDR3 region: CASSIGTGGNTIYF. In DNA, the CDR3 is TGCGCCAGCAGCATCGGGACAGGCGGAAACACCATATATTTT.

The rearrangement joins TRBV19 to TRBJ2-1, with 9 bases matching TRBD2. This CDR3 has 15 amino acids. The germline gives CDR1 LNHDA, CDR2 SQIVND (reference sequence). The J segment lost 9 bases and the V segment lost 4 bases, leaving 10 bases of the junction unmatched. CDR3 DNA sequence: TGTGCCAGTAGTAGTAAGCGGGGGGCCGTGGGTGAGCAGTTCTTC. This translates into CASSSKRGAVGEQFF.

V gene TRBV7-2 combines with J gene TRBJ2-7; D call uncertain. This CDR3 is 14 amino acids long. Trimming pared 5 bases from V and 6 bases from J, leaving 17 bases between. Germline assignment: CDR1 SGHTA and CDR2 FQGNSA. The CDR3 DNA follows: TGTGCCAGCAGCCTGCCCGGCCAGGCTGGCGAGCAGTACTTC. Protein sequence: CASSLPGQAGEQYF. The variable domain in full, completed from reference TRBV7-2 and TRBJ2-7, reads GAGVSQSPSNKVTEKGKDVELRCDPISGHTALYWYRQSLGQGLEFLIYFQGNSAPDKSGLPSDRFSAERTGGSVSTLTIQRTQQEDSAVYLCASSLPGQAGEQYFGPGTRLTVT.

The V call is TRBV29-1, the J call TRBJ1-5; D is undetermined. Looked up from germline, CDR1 is SQVTM and CDR2 is ANQGSEA. V was shortened by 3 bases and J by 1 base, with 10 bases between the two germline ends. The CDR3 is 14 residues long. The CDR3 DNA reads as TGCAGCGTTGACGGTGGAGGGAGCAATCAGCCCCAGCATTTT. This gives the protein CSVDGGGSNQPQHF.

The chain couples TRBV11-2 to TRBJ2-3; weak D call: TRBD2 (6 bases). This CDR3 has 13 amino acids. V lost 5 bases and J lost 4, with 10 bases in between. Looked up from germline, CDR1 is SGHAT and CDR2 is FQNNGV. The CDR3 sequence: CASSLWGADTQYF. The CDR3 nucleotides read TGTGCCAGCAGCCTCTGGGGGGCAGATACGCAGTATTTT.

V gene TRBV6-6 combines with J gene TRBJ2-3, with 7 bases fitting TRBD1. V was pared by 6 bases and J by 5 bases, with 11 bases of the junction left unmatched. This CDR3 has 15 residues. Germline CDR1 reads MNHNY; CDR2 reads SVGAGI (reference sequence). The CDR3 DNA is TGTGCCAGCAGACTCGGAAAGGGGGCAGGAGATACGCAGTATTTT. This gives the protein CASRLGKGAGDTQYF.

The chain carries TRBV7-2 and TRBJ2-1; D might be TRBD1 (6 bases). CDR3 length equals 13 residues. The V and J ends lost 4 bases and 4 bases respectively, with 8 bases between them. Germline-derived CDR1 and CDR2 are SGHTA and FQGNSA. This chain's CDR3 is CASSSTGYNEQFF. The DNA for the CDR3 is TGTGCCAGCAGCTCGACAGGATACAATGAGCAGTTCTTC.

This chain links TRBV5-5 with TRBJ1-5; D remains ambiguous. CDR3 length: 15 amino acids. CDR1 and CDR2 (germline): SGHKS, YYEKEE (reference sequence). V gave up 1 base and J gave up 3 bases, with 11 bases separating them. The CDR3 protein is CASSLSPLINQPQHF. CDR3 in DNA: TGTGCCAGCAGCTTGTCCCCCCTTATCAATCAGCCCCAGCATTTT. Full variable domain (rest looked up from reference TRBV5-5 and TRBJ1-5): DAGVTQSPTHLIKTRGQQVTLRCSPISGHKSVSWYQQVLGQGPQFIFQYYEKEERGRGNFPDRFSARQFPNYSSELNVNALLLGDSALYLCASSLSPLINQPQHFGDGTRLSIL.

This chain connects TRBV9 to TRBJ1-2; 9 bases agree with TRBD1. The germline V gene has CDR1 SGDLS and CDR2 YYNGEE. V shed 5 bases and J 4 bases; nucleotides not matched to a gene: 9. The CDR3 contains 15 residues. This chain's CDR3 is CASSLGTGRAYGYTF. In nucleotides, the CDR3 is TGTGCCAGCAGTCTAGGGACAGGGAGGGCCTATGGCTACACCTTC. Looking up the rest from reference TRBV9 and TRBJ1-2 gives the full variable domain: DSGVTQTPKHLITATGQRVTLRCSPRSGDLSVYWYQQSLDQGLQFLIQYYNGEERAKGNILERFSAQQFPDLHSELNLSSLELGDSALYFCASSLGTGRAYGYTFGSGTRLTVV.

This clone was found a few times. The chain joins TRBV18 to TRBJ2-7; 8 positions agree with TRBD1. The CDR3 extends over 13 amino acids. Trimming took 3 bases from V and 6 from J; bases not matched to a gene: 4. Per the germline V gene, CDR1 is KGHSH and CDR2 is LQKENI. Here the CDR3 reads CASSPYDRGEQYF. In DNA form, the CDR3 reads TGTGCCAGCTCACCGTACGACAGGGGCGAGCAGTACTTC. Complete variable domain (other parts from reference TRBV18 and TRBJ2-7): NAGVMQNPRHLVRRRGQEARLRCSPMKGHSHVYWYRQLPEEGLKFMVYLQKENIIDESGMPKERFSAEFPKEGPSILRIQQVVRGDSAAYFCASSPYDRGEQYFGPGTRLTVT.